The entry that follows covers one T cell receptor (beta chain) sequence. The target antigen is unknown. J gave up 5 bases and V 5 bases, and 5 bases lay outside the gene matches. The germline CDR1 and CDR2 sequences are GTSNPN and SVGIG (reference sequence). CDR3 length: 13 amino acids. This specimen comes from a study of T cell responses to AZD1222 COVID-19 vaccine. Profiling relied on immunoSEQ multiplex PCR, and the TCRdb table lists in-frame clones only, not all of them. The sample holds approximately 110,000 clones; about 85% are singletons and the top ten take roughly 5%. Whole-study results and caveats: Vaccine-associated CD4 TCRs spanned spike, dominant at 160-218 and 743-854. The donors showed a predominance of white British ancestry and of females, with possible underestimation of clonal diversity. Repertoires were obtained only post-peak T cell response. Of the AZD1222 recipients, only 5 to 7 were seropositive at baseline.

The rearrangement links TRBV30 to TRBJ1-2; TRBD1 agrees at 10 bases. The origin of this receptor is an adult in good health. This specimen was peripheral blood, taken on day 0 of AZD1222 vaccination. CDR3 protein: CAWVEDRGYGYTF. The CDR3 DNA reads as TGTGCCTGGGTAGAGGACAGGGGGTATGGCTACACCTTC. Filled out from reference TRBV30 and TRBJ1-2, the complete variable domain reads SQTIHQWPATLVQPVGSPLSLECTVEGTSNPNLYWYRQAAGRGLQLLFYSVGIGQISSEVPQNLSASRPQDRQFILSSKKLLLSDSGFYLCAWVEDRGYGYTFGSGTRLTVV.